A selection of T cell receptor beta chains follows, all from one sample in a study of cytomegalovirus exposure and HLA in healthy donors. Produced via immunoSEQ multiplex PCR; TCRdb's table is partial and in-frame only. The repertoire holds roughly 250,000 clones, with under 90% as singletons. Sequenced material: PBMCs. These receptors all come from a girl aged 2 to 9 in good health and CMV-seronegative. The CDR3 runs from the conserved cysteine through the conserved F or W. A D gene is named only where the DNA matches it firmly. A row's size may be missing; if present it is once, few, many or a size class.

.	.	TRBV4-1	TRBJ1-1	CASSQVSGKNTEAFF	TGCGCCAGCAGCCAAGTGTCTGGCAAGAACACTGAAGCTTTCTTT
.	.	TRBV5-1	TRBJ1-1	CASSLGSRKNTEAFF	TGCGCCAGCAGCTTGGGTTCGAGAAAAAACACTGAAGCTTTCTTT
.	.	TRBV4-1	TRBJ2-1	CASSQVIEGEQFF	TGCGCCAGCAGCCAAGTAATTGAGGGTGAGCAGTTCTTC
.	.	TRBV5-6	TRBJ2-2	CASSPTDNTGELFF	TGTGCCAGCAGCCCGACAGACAACACCGGGGAGCTGTTTTTT
.	.	TRBV7-9	TRBJ1-5	CASSTGESSGSNQPQHF	TGTGCCAGCAGCACCGGGGAATCCTCTGGTAGCAATCAGCCCCAGCATTTT
.	.	TRBV9	TRBJ2-7	CASSARETYNGYEQYF	TGTGCCAGCAGCGCCCGGGAGACATATAACGGCTACGAGCAGTACTTC
.	.	TRBV6-1	TRBJ2-2	CASSERGGWQTNTGELFF	TGTGCCAGCAGTGAACGGGGTGGGTGGCAGACGAACACCGGGGAGCTGTTTTTT
TRBD2	.	TRBV18	TRBJ2-1	CASSNQRGDYNEQFF	TGTGCCAGCTCAAACCAGCGGGGGGATTACAATGAGCAGTTCTTC
.	.	TRBV9	TRBJ2-7	CASSPTTEYEQYF	TGTGCCAGCAGCCCTACGACTGAATACGAGCAGTACTTC
TRBD2	.	TRBV7-2	TRBJ2-3	CASSLSSGTDTQYF	TGTGCCAGCAGCTTAAGTAGCGGGACAGATACGCAGTATTTT
TRBD2	few	TRBV4-1	TRBJ2-7	CASSQRTSGHLYEQYF	TGCGCCAGCAGCCAGCGTACTAGCGGGCACCTCTACGAGCAGTACTTC
TRBD1	.	TRBV6-5	TRBJ1-4	CASRNRQGRNEKLFF	TGTGCCAGCAGAAATCGACAGGGGCGTAATGAAAAACTGTTTTTT
.	.	TRBV4-1	TRBJ2-3	CASSQELLTDTQYF	TGCGCCAGCAGCCAAGAACTCCTCACAGATACGCAGTATTTT
.	.	TRBV27	TRBJ1-2	CASSFSMRGATGYTF	TGTGCCAGCAGTTTTAGCATGCGGGGGGCCACGGGCTACACCTTC
TRBD2	.	TRBV2	TRBJ2-1	CATGTTAWGEQFF	TGTGCCACAGGGACTACAGCGTGGGGTGAGCAGTTCTTC
.	.	TRBV4-2	TRBJ2-5	CASSQDSQGPETQYF	TGTGCCAGCAGCCAAGATTCGCAGGGCCCAGAGACCCAGTACTTC
.	.	TRBV10-3	TRBJ1-4	CAISAGGTAGHEKLFF	TGTGCCATCAGTGCGGGGGGGACGGCAGGGCATGAAAAACTGTTTTTT
TRBD2	.	TRBV7-9	TRBJ2-2	CASSLRIAGGKSHGELFF	TGTGCCAGCAGCTTGAGAATAGCGGGAGGGAAATCCCACGGGGAGCTGTTTTTT
TRBD1	.	TRBV7-8	TRBJ2-5	CASSLGTVQETQYF	TGTGCCAGCAGCCTCGGGACAGTTCAAGAGACCCAGTACTTC
TRBD2	.	TRBV6-5	TRBJ2-7	CASSYSAGGGTYEQYF	TGTGCCAGCAGTTACTCCGCGGGAGGAGGGACCTACGAGCAGTACTTC
TRBD1	.	TRBV7-8	TRBJ2-2	CASSLTGWTGTFTGELFF	TGTGCCAGCAGCTTAACGGGTTGGACAGGGACATTCACCGGGGAGCTGTTTTTT
TRBD2	few	TRBV6-4	TRBJ2-1	CASSDTSGGYNEQFF	TGTGCCAGCAGTGACACTAGCGGGGGCTACAATGAGCAGTTCTTC
.	.	TRBV6-1	TRBJ2-7	CASGRDNSYEQYF	TGTGCCAGCGGCCGGGACAACTCCTACGAGCAGTACTTC
TRBD1	.	TRBV5-1	TRBJ1-1	CASNRQGGGITEAFF	TGCGCCAGCAACAGACAGGGCGGGGGGATCACTGAAGCTTTCTTT
TRBD2	.	TRBV2	TRBJ2-3	CASTIGLADTDTQYF	TGTGCCAGCACGATTGGACTAGCGGACACAGATACGCAGTATTTT
.	.	TRBV19	TRBJ1-2	CASSIIGGRYNYYGYTF	TGTGCCAGTAGTATAATCGGGGGGCGATACAACTACTATGGCTACACCTTC
TRBD1	.	TRBV27	TRBJ2-7	CASSLTGTARRKYF	TGTGCCAGCAGTTTGACCGGGACAGCGCGGCGGAAGTACTTC
.	few	TRBV12-5	TRBJ1-2	CASGLVLGGGDQGYTF	TGTGCTAGTGGTTTGGTACTCGGGGGTGGGGATCAGGGCTACACCTTC
TRBD2	.	TRBV30	TRBJ2-5	CAWIVAGGLGTQYF	TGTGCCTGGATAGTAGCGGGGGGGCTGGGGACCCAGTACTTC
.	.	TRBV4-2	TRBJ2-1	CASSQYSGGSNEQFF	TGTGCCAGCAGCCAATATAGCGGAGGGTCTAATGAGCAGTTCTTC
.	.	TRBV28	TRBJ2-7	CASSLYPPPMRDKRDEQYF	TGTGCCAGCAGTTTATACCCCCCTCCTATGCGGGATAAAAGGGACGAGCAGTACTTC
TRBD1	once	TRBV5-1	TRBJ1-1	CASSTGQGLNTEAFF	TGCGCCAGCAGCACTGGACAGGGCCTGAACACTGAAGCTTTCTTT
.	.	TRBV28	TRBJ1-1	CASSLLEQGGMNTEAFF	TGTGCCAGCAGTTTATTAGAGCAAGGGGGTATGAACACTGAAGCTTTCTTT
TRBD2	.	TRBV29-1	TRBJ2-4	CSVLGGGAIQYF	TGCAGCGTTTTGGGCGGGGGGGCCATTCAGTACTTC
.	.	TRBV18	TRBJ2-7	CASSPPEFYRVVPYEQYF	TGTGCCAGCTCACCACCTGAGTTTTACAGGGTTGTCCCCTACGAGCAGTACTTC
.	.	TRBV6-1	TRBJ1-1	CASSEATGMLNTEAFF	TGTGCCAGCAGTGAAGCCACCGGGATGTTGAACACTGAAGCTTTCTTT
.	.	TRBV6-5	TRBJ1-2	CASSYDPANYGYTF	TGTGCCAGCAGTTATGATCCAGCTAACTATGGCTACACCTTC
.	few	TRBV9	TRBJ2-1	CASSVAQEQGRPYNEQFF	TGTGCCAGCAGCGTAGCACAGGAACAGGGGAGGCCCTACAATGAGCAGTTCTTC
TRBD1	.	TRBV7-2	TRBJ2-7	CASSPRAPGQGNHEQYF	TGTGCCAGCAGTCCCCGGGCACCGGGACAGGGGAACCACGAGCAGTACTTC
.	.	TRBV5-1	TRBJ2-7	CASSLSRGFGEQYF	TGCGCCAGCAGCTTGTCCCGGGGGTTCGGCGAGCAGTACTTC
.	.	TRBV19	TRBJ1-3	CASSIAPSDFSGNTIYF	TGTGCCAGTAGTATCGCCCCTTCAGACTTCTCTGGAAACACCATATATTTT
.	.	TRBV27	TRBJ1-1	CASGIGQHTEAFF	TGTGCCAGCGGAATAGGACAGCACACTGAAGCTTTCTTT
.	.	TRBV5-1	TRBJ1-1	CASSLTGITEAFF	TGCGCCAGCAGCTTGACAGGCATCACTGAAGCTTTCTTT
.	.	TRBV28	TRBJ1-2	CASSETPTGNYGYTF	TGTGCCAGCAGTGAAACTCCGACAGGCAACTATGGCTACACCTTC
.	few	TRBV11-2	TRBJ2-7	CASSLAREQYF	TGTGCCAGCAGCTTAGCTCGCGAGCAGTACTTC
TRBD1	.	TRBV29-1	TRBJ2-1	CSAPGRTGGHEQFF	TGCAGCGCACCCGGGAGGACAGGGGGTCATGAGCAGTTCTTC
.	few	TRBV11-2	TRBJ1-2	CASSFDGKYGYTF	TGTGCCAGCAGCTTCGACGGGAAGTATGGCTACACCTTC
TRBD1	.	TRBV4-1	TRBJ1-6	CASSQGGQGFNSPLHF	TGCGCCAGCAGCCAAGGGGGACAGGGCTTTAATTCACCCCTCCACTTT
.	once	TRBV7-9	TRBJ1-1	CASRSTGLPEAFF	TGTGCCAGCAGGTCGACAGGTCTTCCTGAAGCTTTCTTT
.	.	TRBV2	TRBJ1-5	CATDRSYSNQPQHF	TGTGCCACCGACAGGTCCTATAGCAATCAGCCCCAGCATTTT
TRBD2	once	TRBV28	TRBJ2-5	CASRGGLAGVGEQYF	TGTGCCAGCAGAGGGGGACTAGCGGGAGTAGGTGAGCAGTACTTC
.	.	TRBV5-4	TRBJ1-2	CASSLVRDSIYGYTF	TGTGCCAGCAGCTTGGTCCGAGACAGTATCTATGGCTACACCTTC
TRBD1	.	TRBV7-9	TRBJ2-3	CASSRATGALTDTQYF	TGTGCCAGCAGCCGTGCAACAGGGGCCTTGACTGATACGCAGTATTTT